The 22 T cell receptor beta chains reported below all come from one sample, sequenced in a study of blood T cell repertoires in COVID-19. TCRdb's copy holds only in-frame clones and misses some; the assay was immunoSEQ multiplex PCR. The sample contains about 200,000 clones, approximately 86% of which appear only once. Sequencing input: peripheral blood. Receptors originate from a man aged 35 to 55 with acute or convalescent COVID-19.

The V call is TRBV15, the J call TRBJ1-4; 8 bases are shared with TRBD1. Germline CDR1 and CDR2: LNHNV and YYDKDF (reference sequence). CDR3 length equals 16 residues. The V and J ends lost 2 bases and 5 bases, in that order; junction bases with no gene match: 7. CDR3 residues: CATSRTIQGENEKLFF. The CDR3 bases are TGTGCCACCAGCAGAACAATACAGGGGGAGAATGAAAAACTGTTTTTT. The full variable domain, its missing parts supplied by reference TRBV15 and TRBJ1-4, is DAMVIQNPRYQVTQFGKPVTLSCSQTLNHNVMYWYQQKSSQAPKLLFHYYDKDFNNEADTPDNFQSRRPNTSFCFLDIRSPGLGDTAMYLCATSRTIQGENEKLFFGSGTQLSVL.

This rearrangement joins TRBV6-2 or TRBV6-3 to TRBJ2-3, with unresolved D. The CDR3 is made up of 15 amino acids. The V gene's germline CDR1 is MNHEY and CDR2 SVGEGT. Trimming removed 4 bases at V and 0 bases at J, with 11 bases between. The CDR3 region has the DNA TGTGCCAGCAGTTCCCAAGCCGCGAGCACAGATACGCAGTATTTT. It translates to CASSSQAASTDTQYF.

For the CDR3, the DNA is TGTGCCAGCAGTTTGAGGGACGAGCAGTACTTC. Protein sequence: CASSLRDEQYF. V and J are TRBV12-3 or TRBV12-4 and TRBJ2-7; perhaps TRBD2 as D (5 bases). The germline V and J ends were trimmed by 3 bases and 5 bases, with 5 bases remaining between them. CDR3 length: 11 residues.

The chain couples TRBV19 to TRBJ2-5, with D maybe TRBD1 (5 bases). Germline V gene lookup returns CDR1 LNHDA and CDR2 SQIVND (reference sequence). The CDR3 sequence is 13 residues long. The ends were cut back, 4 bases at V and 0 bases at J, with 6 bases in the middle. The CDR3 DNA sequence: TGTGCCAGTAGTAGACAGTACCAAGAGACCCAGTACTTC. This codes for CASSRQYQETQYF.

This chain uses TRBV5-1 with TRBJ1-5; a possible D gene is TRBD1 (5 bases). V was pared by 0 bases and J by 5 bases, with 9 bases between. This CDR3 region has 14 residues. Germline V gives CDR1 SGHRS, CDR2 YFSETQ. This CDR3 is CASSLEGLDQPQHF. CDR3 DNA: TGCGCCAGCAGCTTGGAGGGGTTGGATCAGCCCCAGCATTTT.

In its sample, this clone was seen once. The chain has TRBV6-6 and TRBJ2-7; 8 bases align to TRBD1. The length of the CDR3 is 16 residues. The ends lost 6 bases at V and 2 bases at J; junction bases unmatched: 12. Per germline, CDR1 MNHNY and CDR2 SVGAGI (reference sequence). CDR3 sequence (DNA): TGTGCCAGCAGGGGCCGAGACAGGGGAAAAGCCTACGAGCAGTACTTC. This translates into CASRGRDRGKAYEQYF.

This clone came up a few times. V usage is TRBV5-1 and J usage is TRBJ2-3, with 10 bases aligning to TRBD1. Germline V gene sequence: CDR1 SGHRS, CDR2 YFSETQ. The CDR3 length is 16 residues. The V segment lost 4 bases and the J segment 8 bases; nucleotides outside the gene matches: 13. CDR3 nucleotides: TGCGCCAGCAGCGCATCCGGGACAGGGGTGGTGGGTACGCAGTATTTT. It is translated as CASSASGTGVVGTQYF.

The rearrangement joins TRBV7-9 to TRBJ2-7, with TRBD1 matching over 11 bases. Per the germline V gene, CDR1 is SEHNR and CDR2 is FQNEAQ (reference sequence). The CDR3 has 14 residues. V gave up 5 bases and J gave up 7 bases; unmatched junction bases: 7. This CDR3 is CASSKDRGREEQYF. CDR3 nucleotides: TGTGCCAGCAGCAAGGACAGGGGGCGAGAGGAGCAGTACTTC.

A single count supports this clone. This chain links TRBV5-1 with TRBJ2-5, with 11 bases matching TRBD1. The germline V gene encodes CDR1 SGHRS and CDR2 YFSETQ. The CDR3 covers 16 residues. With V trimmed by 4 bases and J by 5 bases, 10 bases remained unmatched. The CDR3 region is CASSRGQGANWETQYF. For the CDR3, the DNA is TGCGCCAGCAGCAGAGGACAGGGGGCAAATTGGGAGACCCAGTACTTC.

This chain connects TRBV9 to TRBJ2-1, with 10 bases that match TRBD1. After removal of 0 bases from V and 6 bases from J, the junction contained 3 bases not matched to a gene. The germline gives CDR1 SGDLS, CDR2 YYNGEE. This CDR3 comprises 15 residues. For the CDR3, the DNA is TGTGCCAGCAGCGTAGCTGGGGACAGGGGCAATGAGCAGTTCTTC. Amino acid sequence: CASSVAGDRGNEQFF.

CDR3 sequence: CASSDEGTWMFF. The DNA for the CDR3 is TGTGCCAGCAGTGATGAGGGGACATGGATGTTTTTT. The rearrangement joins TRBV2 to TRBJ1-4, with D perhaps TRBD1 (6 bases). There are 12 residues in the CDR3. Trimming took off 3 bases at V and 15 bases at J, with 14 bases between the two ends. Germline V gene data show CDR1 as SNHLY and CDR2 as FYNNEI.

The chain links TRBV4-2 to TRBJ2-3; 11 nucleotides agree with TRBD2. This CDR3 is 17 amino acids long. The trim removed 2 bases at V and 3 bases at J, leaving 7 bases unmatched. Looked up from germline, CDR1 is LGHNA and CDR2 is YNFKEQ. CDR3 amino acids: CASSQFPGTSGTDTQYF. The CDR3 DNA reads TGTGCCAGCAGCCAATTCCCCGGGACTAGCGGAACAGATACGCAGTATTTT.

The chain joins TRBV29-1 to TRBJ1-1; 8 bases fit TRBD1. This CDR3 contains 16 residues. Germline V gene lookup returns CDR1 SQVTM and CDR2 ANQGSEA. V lost 5 bases, J lost 4 bases, and 15 bases stayed unmatched. CDR3 nucleotides: TGCAGCGTTAGGAAACGGGCAGGGGGCAGCGGCACTGAAGCTTTCTTT. It codes for CSVRKRAGGSGTEAFF.

This clone is a singleton in its sample. The V gene is TRBV9, the J gene TRBJ2-5; 7 bases align to TRBD1. The CDR3 contains 13 residues. Germline CDR1 reads SGDLS; CDR2 reads YYNGEE. Unmatched junction bases numbered 3, after V lost 4 bases and J lost 3 bases. CDR3 residues: CASSLGTEETQYF. In nucleotides, the CDR3 is TGTGCCAGCAGCCTTGGGACAGAAGAGACCCAGTACTTC. The whole variable domain, remainder taken from reference TRBV9 and TRBJ2-5, is DSGVTQTPKHLITATGQRVTLRCSPRSGDLSVYWYQQSLDQGLQFLIQYYNGEERAKGNILERFSAQQFPDLHSELNLSSLELGDSALYFCASSLGTEETQYFGPGTRLLVL.

This chain connects TRBV5-1 to TRBJ2-2; weak D call: TRBD1 (6 bases). V was shortened by 4 bases and J by 1 base, with 8 bases between the two germline ends. Per the germline V gene, CDR1 is SGHRS and CDR2 is YFSETQ. The CDR3 covers 14 residues. CDR3 in amino acids: CASSQTGNTGELFF. The CDR3 coding sequence is TGCGCCAGCAGCCAGACAGGGAACACCGGGGAGCTGTTTTTT.

The chain employs TRBV29-1 and TRBJ1-2, with D perhaps matching TRBD1 (6 bases). Looked up from germline, CDR1 is SQVTM and CDR2 is ANQGSEA. CDR3 length equals 14 residues. The V gene lost 6 bases and the J gene lost 4 bases, with 18 bases spanning the gap. The CDR3 protein is CSVSSPTGGYGYTF. The CDR3 nucleotides read TGCAGCGTCTCCTCCCCGACAGGCGGCTATGGCTACACCTTC.

The V gene is TRBV6-4, the J gene TRBJ2-2, with D maybe TRBD2 (6 bases). The germline V gene has CDR1 MRHNA and CDR2 SNTAGT. The V end was cut by 0 bases, the J end by 3 bases, with 17 bases between. This CDR3 has 18 amino acids. The DNA for the CDR3 is TGTGCCAGCAGTGACTCTGGCCCCAGCCGGGAGTACACCGGGGAGCTGTTTTTT. This translates into CASSDSGPSREYTGELFF.

The chain uses TRBV12-3 or TRBV12-4 and TRBJ2-3; TRBD1 is a possible D gene (5 bases). The CDR3 length is 13 residues. The V end lost 3 bases, the J end lost 3 bases, and 7 bases lay between the germline ends. CDR3 sequence (DNA): TGTGCCAGCAGTTTCCAGGGAACAGATACGCAGTATTTT. Translation gives CASSFQGTDTQYF.

The V gene is TRBV18, the J gene TRBJ2-7, with D possibly being TRBD1 (7 bases). The germline gives CDR1 KGHSH, CDR2 LQKENI. The V end was cut by 4 bases, the J end by 7 bases, with 17 bases between. This CDR3 is built from 14 residues. CDR3 loop: CASSLDREVGEQYF. The CDR3 DNA is TGTGCCAGCTCACTCGACAGGGAGGTGGGGGAGCAGTACTTC.

V is TRBV18 and J is TRBJ2-4, with 10 bases identical to TRBD1. Trimming removed 3 bases from V and 7 bases from J; junction bases left unmatched: 12. There are 17 residues in the CDR3. Germline V gene lookup returns CDR1 KGHSH and CDR2 LQKENI. The CDR3 region has the DNA TGTGCCAGCTCACCCCTCCGGGACAGGGGTAGGAAGAACATTCAGTACTTC. This gives the protein CASSPLRDRGRKNIQYF.

This clone was seen a handful of times. CDR3 coding DNA: TGTGCCAGTAGATCCTCCGGGGGGGCCGCCGAGCAGTACTTC. Translating gives CASRSSGGAAEQYF. The chain uses TRBV19 and TRBJ2-7, with 8 nucleotides matching TRBD2. Trimming removed 6 bases from V and 6 bases from J; junction bases left unmatched: 10. The germline V gene has CDR1 LNHDA and CDR2 SQIVND (reference sequence). The CDR3 is made up of 14 amino acids.

This sequence joins TRBV28 and TRBJ1-2, with D unresolved. The CDR3 is 18 amino acids. CDR1 and CDR2 from the germline V gene are MDHEN and SYDVKM. V was shortened by 6 bases and J by 5 bases, with 28 bases between the two germline ends. The CDR3 sequence is CASSAPPRVWANPYGYTF. The CDR3 nucleotides read TGTGCCAGCAGCGCCCCTCCGAGGGTATGGGCGAACCCATATGGCTACACCTTC.